This record covers a single T cell receptor (beta chain). Its antigen is unknown. No much larger clone exists at a distance of one base, and base qualities are not known. Library preparation employed the immunoSEQ multiplex PCR assay. In most patients, genomic DNA was isolated using the Qiagen DNeasy Blood and Tissue Kit and sent frozen to Adaptive Biotechnologies for TCR sequencing. For most patients, high-throughput TCR-beta CDR3 sequencing of genomic DNA was performed by Adaptive Biotechnologies. The authors' analysis ran thus. TCR sequencing data were retrieved from Adaptive's ImmunoSEQ software for some 19 patients, whereas three other patients were processed with MiXCR and VDJtools. To correct CD4 versus CD8 sorting errors, sequences present in both subsets at a frequency ratio below 5:1 were removed. CDR3 nucleotide sequences shared between donor and recipient were removed because their origin could not be assigned. At least 2-fold expansion over unstimulated cells and a minimum CFSE-low frequency of 0.002% (template counts) or 0.001% (read counts) were required for clones to be classified as alloreactive. Clones were considered mappable if detected in sequenced pre-transplant spleen, lymph node, or MLR CFSE-low populations of the donor or recipient. Cumulative frequency of alloreactive clones was calculated as a percentage of all sequences weighted by copy number. As stored in TCRdb, this immuneACCESS dataset retains in-frame rearrangements with V and J assigned. A fraction of the clones does not appear; measured against another copy, unresolved V genes explain less than half of the discrepancy, and the remainder lacks a known reason. V, J and clone size are taken as reported in that table, and D and trimming were inferred from the DNA itself. Within this sample are tens of thousands of clones, with roughly 88% of them counted one time only. The ten most abundant clones make up 1.3% of the sample.

These data belong to a study of graft-versus-host responses after intestinal transplantation (dated by TCRdb to the early 2020s). For the wider study: The transplants that recipients got were multivisceral, liver-intestinal, or isolated intestinal. Every recipient was given anti-thymocyte globulin induction, then maintenance tacrolimus and steroids for around three years. After intestinal transplantation, graft-versus-host and host-versus-graft alloreactive T cell clones in the graft, circulation and bone marrow were tracked using bulk TCR-beta CDR3 sequencing. To identify alloreactive clones, pre-transplant mixed lymphocyte reaction products were sequenced and compared with unstimulated pre-transplant donor and recipient T cells. A cohort of fewer than 25 intestinal transplant recipients, including one retransplant, was enrolled, and a few patients lacking pretransplant specimens were excluded. A peak of at least 4% donor T cells among recipient peripheral blood mononuclear cells was the definition used for donor T cell macrochimerism. Instead of going to the commercial service, samples from a few later patients were sequenced in-house on an Illumina MiSeq and processed with MiXCR.

Trimming at the junction amounts to 0 bases on V and 2 bases on J, and the germline ends lie 12 bases apart. Per the germline V gene, SGDLS is the CDR1 and YYNGEE is the CDR2. The cysteine opens and the phenylalanine closes a CDR3 of 15 amino acids. The DNA shown is the 45-base CDR3, in frame from base 1. Study-wide findings and limitations: GvH clones were detected in recipient bone marrow, and some of these GvH clones were observed earlier in ileal mucosa or blood, consistent with an intestinal mucosal origin. High GvH to HvG T cell clonal ratios were observed in the allografts of patients with donor T cell macrochimerism. Early after transplant, declines in HvG clones were associated with peak levels of circulating GvH clones. Conclusions were limited by the relatively low number and heterogeneity of intestinal transplant patients.

This specimen's time point label, per the study, means: cells obtained before transplantation from donor or recipient. CD3+CD4+ and CD3+CD8+ populations were FACS-sorted from unstimulated pre-transplant donor and recipient cells taken from spleen or lymph nodes. This sequence uses TRBV9 and TRBJ2-7, with a weak D call of TRBD2 (5 bases match). The starting material was unstimulated CD8+ T cells sorted from spleen or lymph node cells, obtained before intestinal transplant. The clonotype was recovered from a human donor who received an intestinal transplant. The bases read TGTGCCAGCAGCGTAGGGGGAGATGGGACCTACGAGCAGTACTTC. It encodes CASSVGGDGTYEQYF.